The clone carrying this T cell receptor beta chain appeared many times. Its antigen is not known. Production of TCR beta libraries used UMI-labeled 5' RACE as the method. One entry per CDR3 protein, called by TCRdb with MiXCR from the 5' RACE reads. The sample lists over 7,000 distinct CDR3 sequences, roughly 3.9% seen once, with 35% to 45% in the top ten. These data originate in a study of human CD8 memory T cell subsets. General observations from the study: In contrast to effector memory cells, stem-like memory and precursor exhausted T cells had similarly high diversity.

Sequencing was carried out using CD8+ T cells from PBMCs. The clonotype comes from a human donor in good health.

The CDR3 here is CSARIIGVTVYYGYTF. The CDR3 nucleotides are TGCAGTGCTCGAATCATTGGGGTGACAGTATATTATGGCTACACCTTC. The chain is built from TRBV20-1 and TRBJ1-2, with a weak D call TRBD1 (5 bases). The V gene's germline CDR1 is DFQATT and CDR2 SNEGSKA (reference sequence). Trimming cost V 5 bases and J 5 bases, with 24 bases left between them. This CDR3 comprises 16 residues.